These T cell receptor beta chains were read from a single sample in a study of blood T cell repertoires in COVID-19. TCRdb's copy holds only in-frame clones and misses some; the assay was immunoSEQ multiplex PCR. Of approximately 150,000 clones listed, over 75% are singletons. Sequencing was carried out using PBMCs or T cells enriched from blood (not recorded which). These receptors originate from a human donor with acute COVID-19. The donor label of this sample is uncertain. The CDR3 runs from the conserved cysteine through the conserved F or W. A D gene is named only where the DNA matches it firmly. Some rows have no size entry. The others give once, few or many, or a class for an expanded clone.

clone size: -; J gene: TRBJ1-2; V gene: TRBV27; D gene: -; CDR3 protein: CASSTLGGGYTF; CDR3 DNA: TGTGCCAGCAGCACCCTCGGGGGTGGCTACACCTTC
clone size: -; J gene: TRBJ2-1; V gene: TRBV7-2; D gene: TRBD2; CDR3 protein: CASSETLAGDNEQFF; CDR3 DNA: TGTGCCAGCAGCGAAACCCTAGCGGGGGACAATGAGCAGTTCTTC
clone size: -; J gene: TRBJ1-1; V gene: TRBV10-3; D gene: -; CDR3 protein: CAIQGVWGTEAFF; CDR3 DNA: TGTGCCATCCAGGGCGTGTGGGGAACTGAAGCTTTCTTT
clone size: -; J gene: TRBJ2-7; V gene: TRBV19; D gene: TRBD1; CDR3 protein: CASSAGTGAYEQYF; CDR3 DNA: TGTGCCAGTAGTGCCGGGACAGGGGCCTACGAGCAGTACTTC
clone size: -; J gene: TRBJ2-1; V gene: TRBV10-1; D gene: -; CDR3 protein: CASSITGMGNEQFF; CDR3 DNA: TGCGCCAGCAGTATTACAGGGATGGGGAATGAGCAGTTCTTC
clone size: -; J gene: TRBJ2-5; V gene: TRBV11-3; D gene: TRBD2; CDR3 protein: CASSLGGLAGGQETQYF; CDR3 DNA: TGTGCCAGCAGCTTAGGCGGCCTAGCGGGGGGCCAAGAGACCCAGTACTTC
clone size: -; J gene: TRBJ2-1; V gene: TRBV24-1; D gene: -; CDR3 protein: CATKAGRVSNEQFF; CDR3 DNA: TGTGCCACCAAGGCAGGGCGAGTCTCCAATGAGCAGTTCTTC
clone size: -; J gene: TRBJ2-3; V gene: TRBV5-6; D gene: -; CDR3 protein: CASSSTGVTQYF; CDR3 DNA: TGTGCCAGCAGCTCCACAGGCGTTACGCAGTATTTT
clone size: -; J gene: TRBJ2-7; V gene: TRBV29-1; D gene: TRBD2; CDR3 protein: CSVEGGGPEQYF; CDR3 DNA: TGCAGCGTTGAAGGCGGGGGACCCGAGCAGTACTTC
clone size: -; J gene: TRBJ1-1; V gene: TRBV29-1; D gene: -; CDR3 protein: CSARGAQTEAFF; CDR3 DNA: TGCAGCGCTCGGGGGGCGCAGACTGAAGCTTTCTTT
clone size: -; J gene: TRBJ2-1; V gene: TRBV27; D gene: TRBD2; CDR3 protein: CASSVGGGGYNEQFF; CDR3 DNA: TGTGCCAGCAGTGTCGGTGGCGGGGGCTACAATGAGCAGTTCTTC
clone size: -; J gene: TRBJ1-5; V gene: TRBV5-1; D gene: -; CDR3 protein: CASSSGTTYQPQHF; CDR3 DNA: TGCGCCAGCAGCTCCGGGACAACCTATCAGCCCCAGCATTTT
clone size: once; J gene: TRBJ2-3; V gene: TRBV4-1; D gene: TRBD2; CDR3 protein: CASSQQRSGGSTDTQYF; CDR3 DNA: TGCGCCAGCAGCCAACAGCGCAGCGGGGGGAGCACAGATACGCAGTATTTT
clone size: -; J gene: TRBJ1-4; V gene: TRBV30; D gene: -; CDR3 protein: CAWDRTDEKLFF; CDR3 DNA: TGTGCCTGGGACCGGACAGATGAAAAACTGTTTTTT
clone size: -; J gene: TRBJ2-3; V gene: TRBV9; D gene: TRBD1; CDR3 protein: CASSPQTGSTDTQYF; CDR3 DNA: TGTGCCAGCAGCCCCCAGACAGGGTCCACAGATACGCAGTATTTT
clone size: -; J gene: TRBJ1-2; V gene: TRBV15; D gene: -; CDR3 protein: CATSRERGADYGYTF; CDR3 DNA: TGTGCCACCAGCAGAGAGCGGGGGGCGGACTATGGCTACACCTTC
clone size: -; J gene: TRBJ2-1; V gene: TRBV19; D gene: TRBD2; CDR3 protein: CASSVTSGGAGEQFF; CDR3 DNA: TGTGCCAGTAGTGTGACTAGCGGGGGGGCGGGTGAGCAGTTCTTC
clone size: -; J gene: TRBJ1-5; V gene: TRBV9; D gene: -; CDR3 protein: CASSVGPEGQPQHF; CDR3 DNA: TGTGCCAGCAGCGTAGGTCCAGAGGGTCAGCCCCAGCATTTT
clone size: -; J gene: TRBJ2-1; V gene: TRBV4-1; D gene: TRBD2; CDR3 protein: CASMASGGAGEQFF; CDR3 DNA: TGCGCCAGCATGGCTAGCGGGGGGGCGGGTGAGCAGTTCTTC
clone size: few; J gene: TRBJ1-6; V gene: TRBV6-6; D gene: -; CDR3 protein: CASSYDGGYSPLHF; CDR3 DNA: TGTGCCAGCAGTTACGACGGAGGGTATTCACCCCTCCACTTT
clone size: -; J gene: TRBJ2-6; V gene: TRBV11-2; D gene: TRBD2; CDR3 protein: CASSSLTSGGTKRANVLTF; CDR3 DNA: TGTGCCAGCAGCTCGCTGACTAGCGGGGGTACCAAAAGGGCCAACGTCCTGACTTTC
clone size: -; J gene: TRBJ1-1; V gene: TRBV2; D gene: -; CDR3 protein: CASIPVHRSNTEAFF; CDR3 DNA: TGTGCCAGCATACCCGTCCATAGAAGCAACACTGAAGCTTTCTTT
clone size: -; J gene: TRBJ1-1; V gene: TRBV18; D gene: -; CDR3 protein: CASSPSLGGMNTEAFF; CDR3 DNA: TGTGCCAGCTCACCCTCGCTGGGAGGCATGAACACTGAAGCTTTCTTT
clone size: -; J gene: TRBJ2-5; V gene: TRBV18; D gene: -; CDR3 protein: CASSPPSLEETQYF; CDR3 DNA: TGTGCCAGCTCACCACCGTCTCTGGAGGAGACCCAGTACTTC
clone size: -; J gene: TRBJ2-7; V gene: TRBV7-9; D gene: -; CDR3 protein: CASSLGPGLNYEQYF; CDR3 DNA: TGTGCCAGCAGCTTAGGGCCAGGATTGAACTACGAGCAGTACTTC
clone size: few; J gene: TRBJ2-7; V gene: TRBV9; D gene: -; CDR3 protein: CASSRSPGVSYEQYF; CDR3 DNA: TGTGCCAGCAGCAGGTCGCCAGGGGTCTCCTACGAGCAGTACTTC
clone size: -; J gene: TRBJ2-7; V gene: TRBV6-4; D gene: -; CDR3 protein: CASSEEGDSYEQYF; CDR3 DNA: TGTGCCAGCAGTGAAGAAGGGGACTCCTACGAGCAGTACTTC
clone size: -; J gene: TRBJ1-2; V gene: TRBV10-2; D gene: -; CDR3 protein: CASSLGGLYGYTF; CDR3 DNA: TGCGCCAGCAGCCTGGGAGGGCTCTATGGCTACACCTTC
clone size: few; J gene: TRBJ1-1; V gene: TRBV19; D gene: -; CDR3 protein: CASSLYRARRTEAFF; CDR3 DNA: TGTGCCAGTAGTCTTTACAGGGCCCGGAGGACTGAAGCTTTCTTT
clone size: -; J gene: TRBJ1-2; V gene: TRBV5-6; D gene: TRBD1; CDR3 protein: CASSQGTGGGLYGYTF; CDR3 DNA: TGTGCCAGCAGCCAAGGGACAGGGGGAGGTCTTTATGGCTACACCTTC
clone size: -; J gene: TRBJ1-2; V gene: TRBV6-5; D gene: -; CDR3 protein: CASSTVPGGYTF; CDR3 DNA: TGTGCCAGCAGTACAGTGCCGGGGGGCTACACCTTC
clone size: few; J gene: TRBJ2-1; V gene: TRBV5-1; D gene: TRBD1; CDR3 protein: CASSPGTGIDEQFF; CDR3 DNA: TGCGCCAGCAGCCCCGGGACAGGGATCGATGAGCAGTTCTTC
clone size: -; J gene: TRBJ1-5; V gene: TRBV28; D gene: -; CDR3 protein: CASSIRPTGKVQPQHF; CDR3 DNA: TGTGCCAGCAGTATACGTCCTACAGGGAAGGTACAGCCCCAGCATTTT
clone size: -; J gene: TRBJ2-1; V gene: TRBV15; D gene: TRBD2; CDR3 protein: CATSRDPLADSYNEQFF; CDR3 DNA: TGTGCCACCAGCAGAGATCCGCTAGCGGACTCCTACAATGAGCAGTTCTTC
clone size: -; J gene: TRBJ2-4; V gene: TRBV24-1; D gene: -; CDR3 protein: CATSDRRSLLRAKNIQYF; CDR3 DNA: TGTGCCACCAGTGACCGCCGTTCTTTATTGAGGGCCAAAAACATTCAGTACTTC
clone size: -; J gene: TRBJ1-1; V gene: TRBV10-3; D gene: -; CDR3 protein: CAISDGPSLEAFF; CDR3 DNA: TGTGCCATCAGTGATGGGCCCTCGTTAGAAGCTTTCTTT
clone size: -; J gene: TRBJ2-3; V gene: TRBV27; D gene: TRBD1; CDR3 protein: CASSLRDRGREDTQYF; CDR3 DNA: TGTGCCAGCAGTTTACGGGACAGGGGGCGGGAAGATACGCAGTATTTT
clone size: -; J gene: TRBJ2-1; V gene: TRBV4-2; D gene: TRBD2; CDR3 protein: CASSRQTSGTYNEQFF; CDR3 DNA: TGTGCCAGCAGCCGACAAACTAGCGGGACTTACAATGAGCAGTTCTTC
clone size: -; J gene: TRBJ1-1; V gene: TRBV27; D gene: -; CDR3 protein: CAAGTEAFF; CDR3 DNA: TGTGCCGCGGGCACTGAAGCTTTCTTT
clone size: -; J gene: TRBJ2-1; V gene: TRBV19; D gene: -; CDR3 protein: CASRRYRGNEQFF; CDR3 DNA: TGTGCCAGTAGGAGGTATAGGGGGAATGAGCAGTTCTTC
clone size: -; J gene: TRBJ1-2; V gene: TRBV9; D gene: TRBD1; CDR3 protein: CASSVDGQGAGYTF; CDR3 DNA: TGTGCCAGCAGCGTAGACGGGCAGGGGGCCGGCTACACCTTC
clone size: -; J gene: TRBJ1-5; V gene: TRBV21-1; D gene: -; CDR3 protein: CASSKERDGDEFSNQPQHF; CDR3 DNA: TGTGCCAGCAGCAAAGAGCGGGATGGGGATGAATTTAGCAATCAGCCCCAGCATTTT
clone size: -; J gene: TRBJ2-7; V gene: TRBV7-3; D gene: -; CDR3 protein: CASSPGGSRRYEQYF; CDR3 DNA: TGTGCCAGCAGTCCTGGCGGGTCCCGTAGATACGAGCAGTACTTC
clone size: -; J gene: TRBJ2-7; V gene: TRBV2; D gene: -; CDR3 protein: CASSPEWGGGSYEQYF; CDR3 DNA: TGTGCCAGCAGTCCCGAGTGGGGGGGCGGATCCTACGAGCAGTACTTC
clone size: -; J gene: TRBJ1-2; V gene: TRBV6-5; D gene: -; CDR3 protein: CASSYSVRGNYGYTF; CDR3 DNA: TGTGCCAGCAGTTACTCTGTGAGGGGGAACTATGGCTACACCTTC
clone size: -; J gene: TRBJ2-1; V gene: TRBV10-3; D gene: TRBD2; CDR3 protein: CAIRKSGDQYNEQFF; CDR3 DNA: TGTGCCATCAGGAAAAGCGGGGACCAGTACAATGAGCAGTTCTTC
clone size: -; J gene: TRBJ2-2; V gene: TRBV10-3; D gene: -; CDR3 protein: CAIRDGRGKRAGELFF; CDR3 DNA: TGTGCCATCAGAGACGGGAGAGGGAAGCGCGCCGGGGAGCTGTTTTTT
clone size: -; J gene: TRBJ2-5; V gene: TRBV13; D gene: -; CDR3 protein: CASSSLSGETQYF; CDR3 DNA: TGTGCCAGCAGCTCCCTATCCGGAGAGACCCAGTACTTC
clone size: -; J gene: TRBJ1-1; V gene: TRBV21-1; D gene: -; CDR3 protein: CASSKGIGEEKDTEAFF; CDR3 DNA: TGTGCCAGCAGCAAAGGGATAGGGGAGGAGAAAGACACTGAAGCTTTCTTT